This T cell receptor (beta chain) originates from a study of tumor-infiltrating lymphocytes in localized non-small cell lung cancer. Notes on this clone: The target antigen is unknown.

Points from the study as a whole: IM1 and IM2 tumors showed no difference in T-cell fraction. Different pieces of the same tissue went to different assays, confounding technical variation with intratumor heterogeneity.

In germline, CDR1 is MRHNA, CDR2 SNTAGT. Trimming removed 2 bases from V and 2 bases from J, with 16 bases in between. The CDR3 runs 17 residues. TCRdb's table, derived via immunoSEQ multiplex PCR, lists solely in-frame clones and lacks some. The sample comprises about 10,000 clones, about 86% of which are singletons, and 6.5% to 8% rests with the top ten. The gene calls are TRBV6-4 and TRBJ1-5; D call uncertain. The sample comprised uninvolved lung tissue not adjacent to the tumor. This receptor was identified in a human donor with non-small cell lung cancer. Here the CDR3 reads CASSDGCRSGRNQPQHF. In DNA form, the CDR3 reads TGTGCCAGCAGTGACGGGTGCAGGTCTGGGCGCAATCAGCCCCAGCATTTT.